This TCR beta chain was sequenced in a study of blood T cell repertoires in COVID-19. Study overall: PBMCs, B-cell-depleted T cells, or T cells were the source of the cDNA or gDNA that made up the material.

Here immunoSEQ multiplex PCR was the method, and the copy in TCRdb shows in-frame clones only, minus some. The data hold about 100,000 clones, with around 88% observed a single time. The CDR3 is 15 residues long. Per the germline V gene, CDR1 is LNHDA and CDR2 is SQIVND (reference sequence). V shed 6 bases and J 0 bases; nucleotides not matched to a gene: 8. The sequence derives from a man older than 75 with acute or convalescent COVID-19. The specimen was peripheral blood. The chain employs TRBV19 and TRBJ2-7; the match to TRBD2 covers 7 bases. CDR3 coding DNA: TGTGCCAGTAGAGAGCAGCGGGGTTCCTCCTACGAGCAGTACTTC. Residues: CASREQRGSSYEQYF.